This T cell receptor (beta chain) is from a study of neurological immune-mediated disorders. TCRdb processed the 5' RACE reads anew with MiXCR; each CDR3 protein has one entry. This table holds more than 40,000 distinct CDR3 sequences, more than 12% found once. Trimming took 4 bases from V and 6 from J, leaving 13 bases between them. CDR1 is SGHRS, CDR2 YFSETQ, per germline. There are 13 residues in the CDR3. This clonotype was counted ten times or more. Sequenced input: CD4+ T cells from blood. The clonotype comes from a woman in her sixties with HTLV-1-associated myelopathy (HAM/TSP). The rearrangement links TRBV5-1 to TRBJ1-2; D may be TRBD1 (6 bases). CDR3 protein: CASSTPGDDGYTF. The CDR3 DNA follows: TGCGCCAGCAGCACCCCAGGGGACGATGGCTACACCTTC.